The T cell receptor (beta chain) under discussion was sequenced for a study of follicular helper T cells after annual influenza vaccination. Time point described: 2015-2016 season, 7 days after influenza vaccination. Germline CDR1 reads LNHDA; CDR2 reads SQIVND (reference sequence). J lost 5 bases, V lost 7 bases, and 7 bases had no gene match. This CDR3 has 13 amino acids. The assay was immunoSEQ multiplex PCR, and TCRdb's table has in-frame clones only and misses some. Among roughly 7,300 clones listed, over 70% were seen once. The starting material was CXCR5+ CD38- circulating T follicular helper cells from blood, obtained 7 days after influenza vaccination. Subset here: circulating Tfh, non-naive CD4+CXCR5+PD-1+ (ICOS+CD38+ or ICOS-CD38-). The chain joins TRBV19 to TRBJ1-1, with TRBD1 identical over 7 bases. This TCR derives from an adult who received the influenza vaccine. The CDR3 DNA is TGTGCCAGTAAGACCACAGGGGAAACTGAAGCTTTCTTT. Translation gives CASKTTGETEAFF.